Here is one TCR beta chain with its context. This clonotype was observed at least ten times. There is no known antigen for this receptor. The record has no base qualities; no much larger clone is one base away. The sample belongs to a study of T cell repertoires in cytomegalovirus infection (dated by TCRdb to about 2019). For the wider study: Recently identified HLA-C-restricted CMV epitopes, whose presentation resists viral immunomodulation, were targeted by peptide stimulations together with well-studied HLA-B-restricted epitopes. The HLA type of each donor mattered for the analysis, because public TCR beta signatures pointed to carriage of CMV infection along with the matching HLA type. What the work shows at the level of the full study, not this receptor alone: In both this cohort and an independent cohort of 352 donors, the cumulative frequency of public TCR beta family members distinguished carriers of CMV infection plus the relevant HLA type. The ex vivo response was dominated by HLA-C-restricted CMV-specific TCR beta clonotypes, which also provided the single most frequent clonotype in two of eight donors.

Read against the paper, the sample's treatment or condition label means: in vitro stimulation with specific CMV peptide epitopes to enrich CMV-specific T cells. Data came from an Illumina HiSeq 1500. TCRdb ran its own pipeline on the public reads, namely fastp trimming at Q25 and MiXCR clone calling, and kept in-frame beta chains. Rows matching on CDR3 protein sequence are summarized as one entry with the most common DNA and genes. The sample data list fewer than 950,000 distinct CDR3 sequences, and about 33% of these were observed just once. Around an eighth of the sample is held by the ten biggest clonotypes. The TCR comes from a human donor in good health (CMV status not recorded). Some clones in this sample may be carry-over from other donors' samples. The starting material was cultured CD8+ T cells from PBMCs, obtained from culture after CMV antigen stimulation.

For the CDR3, the sequence is CASSRGNTEAFF. The nucleotide sequence reads as follows: TGTGCCAGCAGCCGCGGCAACACTGAAGCTTTCTTT. The sequence is built from TRBV19 and TRBJ1-1; the D gene lacks a confident call. Trimming costs V 9 bases and J 2 bases, and their ends lie 10 bases apart. According to the germline V gene (reference sequence), CDR1 reads LNHDA and CDR2 reads SQIVND. The CDR3 sequence holds 12 residues, the cysteine and phenylalanine included. Only the CDR3 part of the read is kept: 36 bases, read in frame from the first base. When the CDR3 is completed using the reference TRBV19 and TRBJ1-1 genes on either side, the full variable domain is DGGITQSPKYLFRKEGQNVTLSCEQNLNHDAMYWYRQDPGQGLRLIYYSQIVNDFQKGDIAEGYSVSREKKESFPLTVTSAQKNPTAFYLCASSRGNTEAFFGQGTRLTVV.